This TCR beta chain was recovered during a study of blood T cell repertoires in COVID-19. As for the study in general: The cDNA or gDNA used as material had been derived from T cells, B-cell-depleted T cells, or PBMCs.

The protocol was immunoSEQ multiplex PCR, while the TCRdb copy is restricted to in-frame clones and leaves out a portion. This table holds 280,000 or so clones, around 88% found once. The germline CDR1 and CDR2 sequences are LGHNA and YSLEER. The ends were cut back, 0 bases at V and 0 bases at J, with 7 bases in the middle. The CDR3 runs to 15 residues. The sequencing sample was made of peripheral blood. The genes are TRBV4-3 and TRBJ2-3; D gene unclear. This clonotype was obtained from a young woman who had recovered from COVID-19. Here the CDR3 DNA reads TGCGCCAGCAGCCAAGACGCCGAGAGCACAGATACGCAGTATTTT. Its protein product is CASSQDAESTDTQYF.